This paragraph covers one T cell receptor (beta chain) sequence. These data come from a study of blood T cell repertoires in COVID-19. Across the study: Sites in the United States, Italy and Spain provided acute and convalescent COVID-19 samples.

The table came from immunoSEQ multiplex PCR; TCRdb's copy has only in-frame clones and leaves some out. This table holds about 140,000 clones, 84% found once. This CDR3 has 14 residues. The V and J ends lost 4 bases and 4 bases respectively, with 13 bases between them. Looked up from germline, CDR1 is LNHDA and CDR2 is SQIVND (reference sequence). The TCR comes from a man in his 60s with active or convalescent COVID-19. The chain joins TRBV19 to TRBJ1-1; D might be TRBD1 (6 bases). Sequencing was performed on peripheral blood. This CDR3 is CASSRAGGGTEAFF. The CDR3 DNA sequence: TGTGCCAGTAGTAGGGCGGGGGGCGGCACTGAAGCTTTCTTT.